The clone carrying this T cell receptor (beta chain) was detected many times. The study reverse transcribed the entire isolated RNA, so it sequenced expressed TCRB transcripts. TCRdb's table, derived via immunoSEQ multiplex PCR, lists solely in-frame clones and lacks some. This repertoire shows more than 110,000 clones, roughly 7.2% found once; its top ten account for 1.4%. The data were obtained in a study of beta chain features in type 1 diabetes. Germline V gives CDR1 MDHEN, CDR2 SYDVKM. This CDR3 contains 13 residues. V lost 6 bases and J lost 15, with 18 bases in between. The receptor comes from a woman under 40 in good health. The sequenced sample was central memory CD4+ T cells from blood. The V gene is TRBV28, the J gene TRBJ2-6; D is perhaps TRBD2 (6 bases). The CDR3 region is CASSSGGRRALTF. As DNA, the CDR3 is TGTGCCAGCAGCAGTGGTGGGAGGAGGGCCCTGACTTTC.